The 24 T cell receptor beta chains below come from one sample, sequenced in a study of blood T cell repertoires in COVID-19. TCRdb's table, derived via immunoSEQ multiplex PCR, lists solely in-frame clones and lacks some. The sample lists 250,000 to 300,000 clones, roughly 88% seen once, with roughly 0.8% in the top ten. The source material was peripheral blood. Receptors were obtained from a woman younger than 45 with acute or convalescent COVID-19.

The DNA for the CDR3 is TGTGCCATCAATACAGGGGCGAACACTGAAGCTTTCTTT. Protein sequence: CAINTGANTEAFF. The chain employs TRBV10-3 and TRBJ1-1; 7 bases agree with TRBD1. J lost 1 base, V lost 7 bases, and 3 bases had no gene match. The CDR3 runs 13 residues. Germline V lookup: CDR1 ENHRY, CDR2 SYGVKD.

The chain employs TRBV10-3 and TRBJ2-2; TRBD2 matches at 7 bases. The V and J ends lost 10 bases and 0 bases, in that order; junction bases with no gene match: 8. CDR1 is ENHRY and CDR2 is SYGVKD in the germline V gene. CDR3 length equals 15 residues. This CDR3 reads CASLPGLSNTGELFF. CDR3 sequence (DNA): TGTGCCAGCCTACCGGGACTATCGAACACCGGGGAGCTGTTTTTT.

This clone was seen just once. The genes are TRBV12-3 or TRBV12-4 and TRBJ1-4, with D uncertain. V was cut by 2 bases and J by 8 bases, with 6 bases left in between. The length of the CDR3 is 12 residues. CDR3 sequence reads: CASSLNREKLFF. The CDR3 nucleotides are TGTGCCAGCAGTTTAAATAGAGAAAAACTGTTTTTT.

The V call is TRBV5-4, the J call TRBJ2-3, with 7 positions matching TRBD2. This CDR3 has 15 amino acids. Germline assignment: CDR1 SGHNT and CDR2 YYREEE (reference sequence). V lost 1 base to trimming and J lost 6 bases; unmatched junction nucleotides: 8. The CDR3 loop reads CASSLQSREGDTQYF. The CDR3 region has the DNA TGTGCCAGCAGCTTGCAGTCGAGGGAGGGCGATACGCAGTATTTT.

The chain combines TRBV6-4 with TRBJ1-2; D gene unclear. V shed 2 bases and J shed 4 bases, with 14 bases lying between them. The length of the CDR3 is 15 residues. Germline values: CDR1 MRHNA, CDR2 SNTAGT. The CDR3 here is CASSDVLSAPYGYTF. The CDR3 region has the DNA TGTGCCAGCAGTGACGTGCTTTCCGCGCCCTATGGCTACACCTTC.

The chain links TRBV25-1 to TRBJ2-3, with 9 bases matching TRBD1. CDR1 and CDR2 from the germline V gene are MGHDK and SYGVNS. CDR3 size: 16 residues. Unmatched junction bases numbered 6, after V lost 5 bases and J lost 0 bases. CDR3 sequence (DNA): TGTGCCAGCAGTTCCCAACAGGGGGCTAGCACAGATACGCAGTATTTT. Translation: CASSSQQGASTDTQYF.

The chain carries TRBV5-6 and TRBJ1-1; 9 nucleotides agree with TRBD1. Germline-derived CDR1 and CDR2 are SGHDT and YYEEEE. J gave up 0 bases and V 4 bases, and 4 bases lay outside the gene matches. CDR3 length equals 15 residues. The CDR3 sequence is CASSVGQGMNTEAFF. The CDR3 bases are TGTGCCAGCAGCGTGGGACAGGGTATGAACACTGAAGCTTTCTTT.

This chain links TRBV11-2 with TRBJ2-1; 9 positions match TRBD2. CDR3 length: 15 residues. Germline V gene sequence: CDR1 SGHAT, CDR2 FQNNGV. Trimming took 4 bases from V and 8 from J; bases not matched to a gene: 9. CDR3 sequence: CASSSGTSKLDEQFF. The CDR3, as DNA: TGTGCCAGCAGCTCCGGGACTAGCAAATTGGATGAGCAGTTCTTC.

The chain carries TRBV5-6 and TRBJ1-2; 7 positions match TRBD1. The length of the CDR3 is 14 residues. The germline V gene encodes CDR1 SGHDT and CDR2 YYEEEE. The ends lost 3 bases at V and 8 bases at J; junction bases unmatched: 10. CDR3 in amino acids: CASSSTGVEIGYTF. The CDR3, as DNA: TGTGCCAGCAGCTCAACAGGGGTTGAGATCGGCTACACCTTC.

The CDR3 nucleotides are TGCGCCAGCAGCCAAGATACGACGGGAGGAACAGATACGCAGTATTTT. This codes for CASSQDTTGGTDTQYF. This chain uses TRBV4-3 with TRBJ2-3; 7 nucleotides agree with TRBD2. The V segment lost 0 bases and the J segment 3 bases; nucleotides outside the gene matches: 6. Germline CDR1 reads LGHNA; CDR2 reads YSLEER. CDR3 length: 16 residues.

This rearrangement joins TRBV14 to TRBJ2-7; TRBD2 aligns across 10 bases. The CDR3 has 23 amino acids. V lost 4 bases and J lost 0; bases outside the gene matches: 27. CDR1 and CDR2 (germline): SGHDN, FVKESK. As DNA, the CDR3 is TGTGCCAGCAGCCCCGGTCTAAGCCAAATCGGGCTAGCGGGAGAGGGGAGCTCCTACGAGCAGTACTTC. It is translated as CASSPGLSQIGLAGEGSSYEQYF.

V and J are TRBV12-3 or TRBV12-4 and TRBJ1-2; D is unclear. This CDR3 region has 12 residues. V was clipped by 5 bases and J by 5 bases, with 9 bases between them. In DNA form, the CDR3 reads TGTGCCAGCAGTCCTATCCCATATGGCTACACCTTC. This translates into CASSPIPYGYTF.

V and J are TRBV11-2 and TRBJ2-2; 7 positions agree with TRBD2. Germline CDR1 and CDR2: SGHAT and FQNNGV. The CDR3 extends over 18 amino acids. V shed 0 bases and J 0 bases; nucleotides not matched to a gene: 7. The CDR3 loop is CASSLEVLAVTNTGELFF. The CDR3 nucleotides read TGTGCCAGCAGCTTAGAAGTCCTAGCGGTAACGAACACCGGGGAGCTGTTTTTT.

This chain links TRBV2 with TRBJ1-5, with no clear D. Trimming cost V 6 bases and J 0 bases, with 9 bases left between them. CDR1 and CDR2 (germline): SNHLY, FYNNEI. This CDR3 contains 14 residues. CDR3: CASRGGYSNQPQHF. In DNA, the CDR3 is TGTGCCAGCAGAGGAGGATATAGCAATCAGCCCCAGCATTTT.

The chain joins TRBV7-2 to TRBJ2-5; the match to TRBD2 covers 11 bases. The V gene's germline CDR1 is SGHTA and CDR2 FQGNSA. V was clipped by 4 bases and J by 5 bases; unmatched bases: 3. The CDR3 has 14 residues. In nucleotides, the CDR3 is TGTGCCAGCAGCTCGACTAGCGGGGTTGAGACCCAGTACTTC. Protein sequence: CASSSTSGVETQYF.

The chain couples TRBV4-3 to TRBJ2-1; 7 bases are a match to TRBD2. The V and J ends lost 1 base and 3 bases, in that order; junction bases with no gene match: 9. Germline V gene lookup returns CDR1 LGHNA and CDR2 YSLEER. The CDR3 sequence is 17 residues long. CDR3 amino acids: CASSQGLVASGYNEQFF. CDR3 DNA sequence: TGCGCCAGCAGCCAAGGACTAGTGGCTAGCGGCTACAATGAGCAGTTCTTC.

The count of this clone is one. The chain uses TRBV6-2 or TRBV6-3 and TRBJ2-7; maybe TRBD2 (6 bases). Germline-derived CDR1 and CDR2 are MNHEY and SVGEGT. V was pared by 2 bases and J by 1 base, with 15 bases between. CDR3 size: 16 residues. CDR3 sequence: CASSYPTGTSSYEQYF. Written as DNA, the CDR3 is TGTGCCAGCAGTTACCCTACCGGGACTTCTTCCTACGAGCAGTACTTC.

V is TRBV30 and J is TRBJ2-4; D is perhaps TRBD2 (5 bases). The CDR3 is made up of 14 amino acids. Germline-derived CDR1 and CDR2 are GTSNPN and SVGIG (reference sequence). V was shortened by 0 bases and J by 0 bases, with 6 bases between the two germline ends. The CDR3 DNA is TGTGCCTGGAGTGTACGGGGAGCCAAAAACATTCAGTACTTC. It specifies CAWSVRGAKNIQYF. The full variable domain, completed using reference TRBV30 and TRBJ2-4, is SQTIHQWPATLVQPVGSPLSLECTVEGTSNPNLYWYRQAAGRGLQLLFYSVGIGQISSEVPQNLSASRPQDRQFILSSKKLLLSDSGFYLCAWSVRGAKNIQYFGAGTRLSVL.

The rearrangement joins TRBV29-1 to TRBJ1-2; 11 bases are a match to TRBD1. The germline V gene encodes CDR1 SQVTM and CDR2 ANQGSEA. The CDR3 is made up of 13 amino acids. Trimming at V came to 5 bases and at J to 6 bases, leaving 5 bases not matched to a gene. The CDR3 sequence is CSVTDRGLDGYTF. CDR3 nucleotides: TGCAGCGTTACGGACAGGGGGCTGGATGGCTACACCTTC.

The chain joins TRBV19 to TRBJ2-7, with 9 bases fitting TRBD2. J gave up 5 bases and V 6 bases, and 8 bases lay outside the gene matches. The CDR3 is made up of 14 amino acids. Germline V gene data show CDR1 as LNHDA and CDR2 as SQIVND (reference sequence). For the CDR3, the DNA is TGTGCCAGTAGATTTAGCGGGAGCGGCCACGAGCAGTACTTC. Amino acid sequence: CASRFSGSGHEQYF.

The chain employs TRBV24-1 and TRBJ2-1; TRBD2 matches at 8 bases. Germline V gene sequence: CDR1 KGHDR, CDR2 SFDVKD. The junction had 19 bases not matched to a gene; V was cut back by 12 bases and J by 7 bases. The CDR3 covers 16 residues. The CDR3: CAFPRAGGPSWNEQFF. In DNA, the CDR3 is TGTGCCTTCCCGAGGGCGGGAGGACCCTCGTGGAATGAGCAGTTCTTC.

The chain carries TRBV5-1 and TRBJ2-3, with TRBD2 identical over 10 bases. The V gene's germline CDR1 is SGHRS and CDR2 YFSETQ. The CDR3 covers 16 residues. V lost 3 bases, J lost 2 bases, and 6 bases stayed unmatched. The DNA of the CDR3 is TGCGCCAGCAGCTACCCACTAGCGGGACACACAGATACGCAGTATTTT. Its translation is CASSYPLAGHTDTQYF.

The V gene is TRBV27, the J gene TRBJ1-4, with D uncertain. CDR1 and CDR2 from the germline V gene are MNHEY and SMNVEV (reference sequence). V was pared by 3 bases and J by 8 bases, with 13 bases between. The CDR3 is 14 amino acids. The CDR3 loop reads CASSFGGIGEKLFF. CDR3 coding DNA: TGTGCCAGCAGTTTTGGAGGGATCGGGGAAAAACTGTTTTTT. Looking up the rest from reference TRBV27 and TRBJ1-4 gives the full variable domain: EAQVTQNPRYLITVTGKKLTVTCSQNMNHEYMSWYRQDPGLGLRQIYYSMNVEVTDKGDVPEGYKVSRKEKRNFPLILESPSPNQTSLYFCASSFGGIGEKLFFGSGTQLSVL.

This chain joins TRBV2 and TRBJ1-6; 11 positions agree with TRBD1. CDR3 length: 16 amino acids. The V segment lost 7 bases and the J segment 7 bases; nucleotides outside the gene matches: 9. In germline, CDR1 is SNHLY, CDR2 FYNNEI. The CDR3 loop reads CASTTGQGVFNSPLHF. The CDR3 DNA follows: TGTGCCAGCACTACGGGACAGGGGGTCTTCAATTCACCCCTCCACTTT.